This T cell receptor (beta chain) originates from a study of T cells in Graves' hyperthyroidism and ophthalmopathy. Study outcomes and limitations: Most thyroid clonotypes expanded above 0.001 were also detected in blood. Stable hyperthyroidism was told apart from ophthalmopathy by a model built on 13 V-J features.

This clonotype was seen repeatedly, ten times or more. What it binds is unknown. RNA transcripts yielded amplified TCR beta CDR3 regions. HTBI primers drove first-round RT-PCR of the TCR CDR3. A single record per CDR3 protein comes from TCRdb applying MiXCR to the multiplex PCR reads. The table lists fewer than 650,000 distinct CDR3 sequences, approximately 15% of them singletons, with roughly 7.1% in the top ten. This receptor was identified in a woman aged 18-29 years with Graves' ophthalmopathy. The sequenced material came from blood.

CDR3 sequence (DNA): TGTGCCAGCAGCTTTTCAGGTCAGTCCTACAATGAGCAGTTCTTC. Its protein product is CASSFSGQSYNEQFF. The V and J genes are TRBV11-2 and TRBJ2-1; no clear D gene. Trimming shortened V by 3 bases and J by 1 base, and 10 bases separated the two germline ends. Germline loops: CDR1 SGHAT, CDR2 FQNNGV. This CDR3 comprises 15 residues.